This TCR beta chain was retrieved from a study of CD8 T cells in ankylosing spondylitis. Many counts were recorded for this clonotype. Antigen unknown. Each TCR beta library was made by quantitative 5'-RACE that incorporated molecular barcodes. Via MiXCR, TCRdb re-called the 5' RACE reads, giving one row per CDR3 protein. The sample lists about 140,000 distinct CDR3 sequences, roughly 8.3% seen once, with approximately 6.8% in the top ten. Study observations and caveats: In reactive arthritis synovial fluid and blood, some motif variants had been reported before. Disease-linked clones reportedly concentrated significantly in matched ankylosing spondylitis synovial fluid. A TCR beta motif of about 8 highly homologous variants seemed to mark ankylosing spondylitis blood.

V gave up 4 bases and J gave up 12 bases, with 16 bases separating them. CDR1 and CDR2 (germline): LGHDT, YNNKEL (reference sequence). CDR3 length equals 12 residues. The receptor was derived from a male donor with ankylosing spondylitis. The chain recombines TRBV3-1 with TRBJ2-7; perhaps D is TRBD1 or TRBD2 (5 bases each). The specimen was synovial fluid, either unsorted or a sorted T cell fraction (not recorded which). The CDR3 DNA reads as TGTGCCAGCAGCCGGGACGTATTGGACCCGTACTTC. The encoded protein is CASSRDVLDPYF.